The clone carrying this T cell receptor beta chain was counted a few times. Its specificity is not known. The V gene's germline CDR1 is SNHLY and CDR2 FYNNEI. The CDR3 totals 12 residues. The V and J ends lost 6 bases and 5 bases respectively, with 7 bases between them. This sample stems from a study of CD8 T cells in ankylosing spondylitis. TCRdb ran MiXCR on the 5' RACE reads and lists one entry per CDR3 protein. This sample has hundreds of thousands of distinct CDR3 sequences, with 20% to 30% found just once. The study, taken as a whole, reports: Disease-linked clones bore a CD8+ phenotype and were relatively rare in peripheral blood. Disease-linked clones reportedly showed significant enrichment in matched ankylosing spondylitis synovial fluid.

This TCR was sampled from a male donor with ankylosing spondylitis or in good health (not recorded which). The chain combines TRBV2 with TRBJ1-4, with D hard to call. The sample taken for sequencing was blood, either unsorted or a sorted T cell fraction (not recorded which). CDR3 in amino acids: CASSGRNEKLFF. CDR3 DNA: TGTGCCAGCAGCGGGAGGAATGAAAAACTGTTTTTT.